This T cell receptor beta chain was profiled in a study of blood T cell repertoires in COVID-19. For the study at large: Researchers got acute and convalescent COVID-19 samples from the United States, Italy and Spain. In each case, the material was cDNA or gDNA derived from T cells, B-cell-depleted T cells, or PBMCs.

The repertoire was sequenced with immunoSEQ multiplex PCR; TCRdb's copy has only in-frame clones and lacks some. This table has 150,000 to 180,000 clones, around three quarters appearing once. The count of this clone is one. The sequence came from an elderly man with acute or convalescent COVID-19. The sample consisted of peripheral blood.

The CDR3 nucleotides read TGTGCTAGTGGTTTGGGACAGGGTACAGATACGCAGTATTTT. This sequence encodes CASGLGQGTDTQYF. J is TRBJ2-3 and V is TRBV12-5; 7 bases match TRBD1. Trimming at V came to 1 base and at J to 3 bases, leaving 1 base not matched to a gene. The germline V gene has CDR1 LGHNT and CDR2 FRNRAP. The CDR3 covers 14 residues.